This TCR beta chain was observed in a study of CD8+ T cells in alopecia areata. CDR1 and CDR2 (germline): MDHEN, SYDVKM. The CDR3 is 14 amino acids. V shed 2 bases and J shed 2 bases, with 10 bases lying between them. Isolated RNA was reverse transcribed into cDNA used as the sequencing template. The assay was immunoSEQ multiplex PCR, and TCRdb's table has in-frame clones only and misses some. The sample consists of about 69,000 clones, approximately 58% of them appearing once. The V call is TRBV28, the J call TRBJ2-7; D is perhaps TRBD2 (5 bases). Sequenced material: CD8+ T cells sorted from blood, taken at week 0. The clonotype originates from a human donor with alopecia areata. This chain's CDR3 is CASSLVRETYEQYF. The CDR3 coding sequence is TGTGCCAGCAGTTTAGTGAGGGAGACCTACGAGCAGTACTTC.